The T cell receptor beta chain under discussion was sequenced for a study of control samples from healthy donors and cancer patients. Assay: immunoSEQ multiplex PCR; the TCRdb copy retains only in-frame clones and omits some. The table has tens of thousands of clones, about 94% seen once. The TCR sequence derives from a woman in her forties or fifties with head and neck cancer. Sequencing used PBMCs.

CDR3 loop: CASSPRYRQGSYNEQFF. Here the CDR3 DNA reads TGTGCCAGCAGCCCCCGCTACAGACAGGGCTCCTACAATGAGCAGTTCTTC. The rearrangement links TRBV5-6 to TRBJ2-1, with 7 bases identical to TRBD1. Germline V lookup: CDR1 SGHDT, CDR2 YYEEEE. CDR3 size: 17 residues. With 4 bases clipped from V and 0 bases from J, the junction kept 10 bases outside the gene matches.